The subject of this entry is one TCR beta chain. No cognate antigen has been identified for it. Base qualities were left out, and no much larger clone turns up one base away. The CDR3 spans 11 residues, from the cysteine through the phenylalanine. This entry keeps only the CDR3 DNA: 33 bases, framed from base 1. V and J are trimmed by 5 bases and 5 bases, and the gene matches miss 1 base of the junction. CDR1 and CDR2 are read off the germline V gene as SQVTM and ANQGSEA. The entry originates in a study of T cell responses to AZD1222 COVID-19 vaccine (dated by TCRdb to the early 2020s). Study-level background: TCR sequencing was performed for approximately 240 trial participants, of whom 207 were given two doses of AZD1222 and roughly 25 were given two doses of MenACWY control vaccine. Trial participants were enrolled by age into subgroups of 18-55, 56-69 and 70-plus years, and around 140, 26 and 57 TCR-sequenced participants, respectively, were included in these subgroups. What the study reported, not specific to this receptor: The 56-69-year group was small, and its depth increase did not reach significance, likely because of low power. No day 14 peak-response samples were available, so repertoires were characterized only after the peak T cell response. Reportedly, almost half of the unique spike-specific TCRs recognized epitopes lying outside the regions that are mutated in the B.1.351 and B.1.1.7 variants. Participants were mostly white British, with more females than males. The authors suggested clonal diversity may have been underestimated. After two AZD1222 doses, both the breadth and the depth of spike-specific TCRs were significantly higher than at day 0 and than in MenACWY recipients. Conclusions about previously exposed vaccinees are limited, since just six AZD1222 recipients were seropositive for SARS-CoV-2 at baseline. CD4 TCRs associated with the vaccine covered the entire spike protein, and the dominant responses were in regions 160-218 and 743-854.

Read against the paper, the sample's time point label means: about 28 days (+/-7) after the second vaccine dose. AZD1222 recipients given second doses at about 4 weeks or at about 12 weeks were pooled, since spike-specific TCR depth and breadth were not found to differ between the two schedules. Vaccinee samples were obtained from the UK trials COV001 and COV002, which included a single-blind randomized controlled phase 2/3 trial of AZD1222 (ChAdOx1 nCoV-19) in healthy adults. Trial participant PBMC samples were collected at day 0 and day 28 after the second dose for TCRbeta chain sequencing. The CDR3 regions of human TCRbeta chains were analyzed by immunosequencing. The study's processing was this. Repertoire TCRs were checked for matches against a reference library of SARS-CoV-2-specific TCRs that had been generated using the MIRA antigen-specificity platform. Breadth meant the fraction of unique TCRs that were SARS-CoV-2-associated, whereas depth meant the fraction of total T cells that were SARS-CoV-2-associated. Using the MIRA data, each spike-specific TCR was assigned both to the spike region to which the TCR was reactive and to a CD4 or CD8 class. Log10-transformed breadth and depth values were compared by one-way ANOVA with Sidak's multiple comparisons tests. TCRdb re-hosts the immuneACCESS table, in-frame sequences only. Its copies lack some clones; in the studies checked, an unresolved V gene accounts for under half of them, and the cause for the rest is not known. V, J and clone size are taken as reported in that table, and D and trimming were inferred from the DNA itself. In this sample the table shows around 150,000 clones, roughly 91% of which occur a single time. The ten largest account for 5% to 6.5% of the sample.

The material was peripheral blood, obtained 28 days after the second AZD1222 dose. The sequence came from an adult who received the AZD1222 COVID-19 vaccine. The receptor chain draws on TRBV29-1 and TRBJ2-7; TRBD1 lines up with 9 middle nucleotides. The CDR3 amino acid sequence is: CSVRTGDEQYF. The DNA reads TGCAGCGTTCGGACAGGGGACGAGCAGTACTTC.